This TCR beta chain was identified during a study of chemoradiotherapy in HPV16-positive cancers. Trimming removed 1 base at V and 4 bases at J, with 13 bases between. CDR1 is MGHRA, CDR2 YSYEKL, per germline. This CDR3 has 15 amino acids. The method was immunoSEQ multiplex PCR; TCRdb's version includes in-frame clones alone and lacks a portion of them. The repertoire consists of 8,000 to 9,500 clones, with roughly three quarters occurring once and the leading ten covering about a tenth. Study-level results: HPV-responsive T-cell expansion during chemoradiotherapy was linked to improved recurrence-free survival in HPV16-positive patients.

Notes on this clone: As yet, its antigen is unknown.

The sequence came from a human donor with HPV-associated anogenital cancer. The chain has TRBV4-1 and TRBJ1-2; D may be TRBD1 (6 bases). The sample in question was tumor tissue, obtained from a patient who underwent chemoradiotherapy. CDR3 loop: CASSQGGALSYGYTF. DNA for the CDR3: TGCGCCAGCAGCCAAGGGGGGGCGCTCAGCTATGGCTACACCTTC.